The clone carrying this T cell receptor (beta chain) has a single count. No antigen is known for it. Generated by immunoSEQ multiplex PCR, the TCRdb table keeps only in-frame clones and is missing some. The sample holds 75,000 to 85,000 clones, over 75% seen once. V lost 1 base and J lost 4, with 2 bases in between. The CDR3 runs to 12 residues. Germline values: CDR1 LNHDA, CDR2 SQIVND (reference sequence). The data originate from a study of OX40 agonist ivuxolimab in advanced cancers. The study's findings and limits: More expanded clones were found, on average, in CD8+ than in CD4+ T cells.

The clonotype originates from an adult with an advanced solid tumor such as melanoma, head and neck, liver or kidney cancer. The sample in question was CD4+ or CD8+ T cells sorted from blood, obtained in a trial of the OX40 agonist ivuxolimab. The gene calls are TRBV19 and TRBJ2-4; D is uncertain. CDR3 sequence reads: CASSIGKNIQYF. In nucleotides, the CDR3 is TGTGCCAGTAGTATAGGGAAAAACATTCAGTACTTC.